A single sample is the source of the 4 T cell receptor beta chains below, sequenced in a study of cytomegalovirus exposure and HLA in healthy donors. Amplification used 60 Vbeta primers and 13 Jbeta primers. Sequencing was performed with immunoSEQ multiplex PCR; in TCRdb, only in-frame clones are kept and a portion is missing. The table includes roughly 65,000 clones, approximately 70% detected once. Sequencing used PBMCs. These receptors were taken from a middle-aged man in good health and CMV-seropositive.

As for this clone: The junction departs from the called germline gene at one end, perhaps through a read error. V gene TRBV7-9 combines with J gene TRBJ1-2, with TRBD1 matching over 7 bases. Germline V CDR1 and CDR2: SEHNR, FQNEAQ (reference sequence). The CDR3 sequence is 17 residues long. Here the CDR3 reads CSSSLGVRLDRHYGYTF. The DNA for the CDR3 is TGTTCCAGCAGCTTAGGAGTTCGGTTGGACAGGCACTATGGCTACACCTTC.

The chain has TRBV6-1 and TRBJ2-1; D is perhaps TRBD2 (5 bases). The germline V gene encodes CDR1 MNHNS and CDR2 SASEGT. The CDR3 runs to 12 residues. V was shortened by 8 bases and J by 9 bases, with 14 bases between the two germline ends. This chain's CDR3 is CASGLKDSEQFF. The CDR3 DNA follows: TGTGCCAGCGGACTTAAGGACTCTGAGCAGTTCTTC.

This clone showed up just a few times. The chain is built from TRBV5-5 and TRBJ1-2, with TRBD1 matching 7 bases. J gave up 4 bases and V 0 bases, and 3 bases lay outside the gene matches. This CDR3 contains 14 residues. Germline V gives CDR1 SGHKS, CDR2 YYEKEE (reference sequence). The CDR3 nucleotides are TGTGCCAGCAGCTTGGGTACAGGGGCCTATGGCTACACCTTC. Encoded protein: CASSLGTGAYGYTF.

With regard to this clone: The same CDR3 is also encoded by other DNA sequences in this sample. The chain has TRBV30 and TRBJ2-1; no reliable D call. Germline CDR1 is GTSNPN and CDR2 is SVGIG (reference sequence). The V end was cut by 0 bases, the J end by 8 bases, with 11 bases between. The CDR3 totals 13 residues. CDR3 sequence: CAWSVSGVYEQFF. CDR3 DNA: TGTGCCTGGAGTGTTTCCGGAGTCTATGAGCAGTTCTTC.